Described below is a single TCR beta chain sequence and its context. The data belong to a study of T-cell reconstitution after alpha-beta-depleted transplantation in children. V lost 1 base to trimming and J lost 4 bases, with 15 bases between them. The CDR3 is made up of 16 amino acids. Germline CDR1 SEHNR, CDR2 FQNEAQ (reference sequence). During its preparation, the TCRbeta library received unique molecular identifiers. Each CDR3 protein gets one entry after TCRdb re-called the PCR reads with MiXCR. Of about 400,000 distinct CDR3 sequences in the sample, around 21% are singletons; the top ten hold over 3.5%.

This clonotype originated in a human donor who donated a stem cell graft to a child with acute myeloid leukemia. The chain has TRBV7-9 and TRBJ2-3, with unresolved D. This sample comprised PBMCs from the stem cell graft donor, obtained from the stem cell graft. CDR3 in DNA: TGTGCCAGCAGCTTAGAGGCCAGTATTATAGCAGATACGCAGTATTTT. The encoded protein is CASSLEASIIADTQYF.